This is a list of T cell receptor beta chains from one sample in a study of blood T cell repertoires in COVID-19. Profiling relied on immunoSEQ multiplex PCR, and the TCRdb table lists in-frame clones only, not all of them. The repertoire holds over 40,000 clones, with 83% as singletons. Sequencing input: peripheral blood. These receptor sequences come from a middle-aged man with acute or convalescent COVID-19. Each CDR3 is given with its conserved first and last residue. The order of the fields is J gene, clone size, D gene, V gene, CDR3 DNA, CDR3 protein. A D gene is named only where the DNA matches it firmly. Only part of the rows carry a size: once, few, many, or a class if the clone is expanded.

J gene: TRBJ1-5; clone size: -; D gene: -; V gene: TRBV19; CDR3 DNA: TGTGCCAGTAGTTCCCAGAGGTACGAAAATAGCAATCAGCCCCAGCATTTT; CDR3 protein: CASSSQRYENSNQPQHF
J gene: TRBJ1-6; clone size: -; D gene: TRBD1; V gene: TRBV30; CDR3 DNA: TGTGCCTGGAGGGGACAGGGGGAAAGTTCACCCCTCCACTTT; CDR3 protein: CAWRGQGESSPLHF
J gene: TRBJ2-3; clone size: -; D gene: TRBD2; V gene: TRBV14; CDR3 DNA: TGTGCCAGCAGTCCCACCGGGACTAGCGGGAGGGCATGGGATACGCAGTATTTT; CDR3 protein: CASSPTGTSGRAWDTQYF
J gene: TRBJ1-1; clone size: -; D gene: -; V gene: TRBV10-3; CDR3 DNA: TGTGCCATCAGTGACCCAGGGCCTTCCAACACTGAAGCTTTCTTT; CDR3 protein: CAISDPGPSNTEAFF
J gene: TRBJ2-3; clone size: -; D gene: -; V gene: TRBV6-5; CDR3 DNA: TGTGCCAGCAGGGGGACTGCCTCCACAGATACGCAGTATTTT; CDR3 protein: CASRGTASTDTQYF
J gene: TRBJ2-1; clone size: few; D gene: TRBD2; V gene: TRBV3-1/TRBV3-2; CDR3 DNA: TGTGCCAGCAGCCGGGGGACTAGCGGGGCTAATGAGCAGTTCTTC; CDR3 protein: CASSRGTSGANEQFF
J gene: TRBJ1-6; clone size: -; D gene: -; V gene: TRBV7-8; CDR3 DNA: TGTGCCAGCAGCCTAACACGGGGATCACCCCTCCACTTT; CDR3 protein: CASSLTRGSPLHF
J gene: TRBJ1-5; clone size: few; D gene: -; V gene: TRBV10-1; CDR3 DNA: TGCGCCGGAGATCAGCCCCAGCATTTT; CDR3 protein: CAGDQPQHF
J gene: TRBJ2-1; clone size: -; D gene: -; V gene: TRBV6-6; CDR3 DNA: TGTGCCAGTCTTAACTACAATGAGCAGTTCTTC; CDR3 protein: CASLNYNEQFF
J gene: TRBJ1-2; clone size: -; D gene: TRBD1; V gene: TRBV28; CDR3 DNA: TGTGCCAGCAGTCCGACAGGGCCCCTCTATGGCTACACCTTC; CDR3 protein: CASSPTGPLYGYTF
J gene: TRBJ2-6; clone size: -; D gene: TRBD2; V gene: TRBV18; CDR3 DNA: TGTGCCAGCTCACCGCCGGGACGGACTAGCTCTGGGGCCAACGTCCTGACTTTC; CDR3 protein: CASSPPGRTSSGANVLTF
J gene: TRBJ2-1; clone size: -; D gene: -; V gene: TRBV24-1; CDR3 DNA: TGTGCCACCAGTGATTTCGGGGGTTGGTACAATGAGCAGTTCTTC; CDR3 protein: CATSDFGGWYNEQFF
J gene: TRBJ1-5; clone size: -; D gene: -; V gene: TRBV15; CDR3 DNA: TGTGCCACCACCTCTGGGACGGGTACCGGGGGTCAGCCCCAGCATTTT; CDR3 protein: CATTSGTGTGGQPQHF
J gene: TRBJ1-4; clone size: -; D gene: TRBD1; V gene: TRBV28; CDR3 DNA: TGTGCCAGCAGTTCGCAGGGGGAAGGGGTTACTAATGAAAAACTGTTTTTT; CDR3 protein: CASSSQGEGVTNEKLFF
J gene: TRBJ2-2; clone size: -; D gene: TRBD1; V gene: TRBV2; CDR3 DNA: TGTGCCAGCACGGCGGACAGGGGTGGGCGGACCGGGGAGCTGTTTTTT; CDR3 protein: CASTADRGGRTGELFF
J gene: TRBJ2-5; clone size: once; D gene: -; V gene: TRBV5-1; CDR3 DNA: TGCGCCAGCTCCTTCGGCCGGGACACCCAAGAGACCCAGTACTTC; CDR3 protein: CASSFGRDTQETQYF
J gene: TRBJ1-5; clone size: -; D gene: -; V gene: TRBV30; CDR3 DNA: TGTGCCTGGAATCGGGATAGCAATCAGCCCCAGCATTTT; CDR3 protein: CAWNRDSNQPQHF
J gene: TRBJ2-6; clone size: few; D gene: -; V gene: TRBV11-3; CDR3 DNA: TGTGCCAGCAGTCATACAGGGATGGCAGGGGCCAACGTCCTGACTTTC; CDR3 protein: CASSHTGMAGANVLTF
J gene: TRBJ1-2; clone size: -; D gene: TRBD1; V gene: TRBV2; CDR3 DNA: TGTGCCAGCAGCACCGGGACAGGGTCCTATGGCTACACCTTC; CDR3 protein: CASSTGTGSYGYTF
J gene: TRBJ1-2; clone size: -; D gene: TRBD1; V gene: TRBV10-3; CDR3 DNA: TGTGCCATCAGCGACGGACAGGGGGACGGCTACACCTTC; CDR3 protein: CAISDGQGDGYTF
J gene: TRBJ1-3; clone size: -; D gene: -; V gene: TRBV5-1; CDR3 DNA: TGCGCCAGCAGCTTGGCTGGTAATCCTAACTCTGGAAACACCATATATTTT; CDR3 protein: CASSLAGNPNSGNTIYF
J gene: TRBJ1-5; clone size: -; D gene: -; V gene: TRBV19; CDR3 DNA: TGTGCCAGTAAGGGACTGAATAGCAATCAGCCCCAGCATTTT; CDR3 protein: CASKGLNSNQPQHF
J gene: TRBJ2-1; clone size: -; D gene: -; V gene: TRBV14; CDR3 DNA: TGTGCCAGCAGCCAAGCTAGGGGGGGCAACAATGAGCAGTTCTTC; CDR3 protein: CASSQARGGNNEQFF
J gene: TRBJ2-1; clone size: -; D gene: TRBD2; V gene: TRBV3-1/TRBV3-2; CDR3 DNA: TGTGCCAGCAGCCAAGTACTAGCGTCATATGAGCAGTTCTTC; CDR3 protein: CASSQVLASYEQFF
J gene: TRBJ1-2; clone size: -; D gene: -; V gene: TRBV30; CDR3 DNA: TGTGCCTGGAGTGTAACAGGGAAGTCAGGCTACACCTTC; CDR3 protein: CAWSVTGKSGYTF
J gene: TRBJ1-2; clone size: -; D gene: -; V gene: TRBV11-2; CDR3 DNA: TGTGCCAGCAGCTTAGTCGGCAGGATGGTAGGCTACACCTTC; CDR3 protein: CASSLVGRMVGYTF
J gene: TRBJ1-6; clone size: -; D gene: -; V gene: TRBV1; CDR3 DNA: TGCACCAGCAGCCCATTCCGGTCGTTCTGGGTCGGGTCACCCCTCCACTTT; CDR3 protein: CTSSPFRSFWVGSPLHF
J gene: TRBJ2-7; clone size: -; D gene: TRBD2; V gene: TRBV10-3; CDR3 DNA: TGTGCCATCAGTGAAGGACTAGCGTCGGAACAGTACTTC; CDR3 protein: CAISEGLASEQYF
J gene: TRBJ1-6; clone size: -; D gene: -; V gene: TRBV9; CDR3 DNA: TGTGCCAGCAGCCCAACCCCGAGCTCCTATAATTCACCCCTCCACTTT; CDR3 protein: CASSPTPSSYNSPLHF
J gene: TRBJ2-5; clone size: -; D gene: -; V gene: TRBV24-1; CDR3 DNA: TGTGCCACCAGCGACCTGGTGGGGGGAATCCAAGAGACCCAGTACTTC; CDR3 protein: CATSDLVGGIQETQYF
J gene: TRBJ1-5; clone size: -; D gene: TRBD1; V gene: TRBV2; CDR3 DNA: TGTGCCAGCAGTGAAGAAACAGGGGGTCAGCCCCAGCATTTT; CDR3 protein: CASSEETGGQPQHF
J gene: TRBJ1-6; clone size: -; D gene: -; V gene: TRBV3-1/TRBV3-2; CDR3 DNA: TGTGCCAGCAGCCCAAACAGGGATAATTCACCCCTCCACTTT; CDR3 protein: CASSPNRDNSPLHF
J gene: TRBJ2-3; clone size: -; D gene: TRBD2; V gene: TRBV3-1/TRBV3-2; CDR3 DNA: TGTGCCAGCAGCCAAGGGCTAGCGGGGCGGGGAGATACGCAGTATTTT; CDR3 protein: CASSQGLAGRGDTQYF
J gene: TRBJ1-4; clone size: -; D gene: -; V gene: TRBV5-4; CDR3 DNA: TGTGCCAGCAGCTTGGCACGGGGAGCGGCCCCCGCGGGGAATGAAAAACTGTTTTTT; CDR3 protein: CASSLARGAAPAGNEKLFF
J gene: TRBJ1-2; clone size: -; D gene: -; V gene: TRBV2; CDR3 DNA: TGTGCCAGCCAGGAGGGAAACTATGGCTACACCTTC; CDR3 protein: CASQEGNYGYTF
J gene: TRBJ2-5; clone size: few; D gene: -; V gene: TRBV5-5; CDR3 DNA: TGTGCCAGCAGCCCGAGCTCGGAGACCCAGTACTTC; CDR3 protein: CASSPSSETQYF
J gene: TRBJ1-2; clone size: -; D gene: TRBD1; V gene: TRBV7-9; CDR3 DNA: TGTGCCAGCACCAAGGCCGGGACAGAAAAACGCTATGGCTACACCTTC; CDR3 protein: CASTKAGTEKRYGYTF
J gene: TRBJ1-2; clone size: once; D gene: TRBD1; V gene: TRBV2; CDR3 DNA: TGTGCCAGCAAAGGAGGGACAGCATATGGCTACACCTTC; CDR3 protein: CASKGGTAYGYTF
J gene: TRBJ1-2; clone size: -; D gene: -; V gene: TRBV19; CDR3 DNA: TGTGCCAGTAGTATAATTAGCGCCCGTTATGGCTACACCTTC; CDR3 protein: CASSIISARYGYTF
J gene: TRBJ2-2; clone size: once; D gene: TRBD1; V gene: TRBV6-1; CDR3 DNA: TGTGCCAGCAGTGAGAACAGGGGCAGGGAGCTGTTTTTT; CDR3 protein: CASSENRGRELFF
J gene: TRBJ1-3; clone size: -; D gene: -; V gene: TRBV5-1; CDR3 DNA: TGCGCCAGCAGCCCTACTGGAAACACCATATATTTT; CDR3 protein: CASSPTGNTIYF
J gene: TRBJ2-1; clone size: -; D gene: -; V gene: TRBV7-2; CDR3 DNA: TGTGCCAGCAGCTTAGTGGGTTTTCGGGGGGCATTAGATGAGCAGTTCTTC; CDR3 protein: CASSLVGFRGALDEQFF
J gene: TRBJ1-4; clone size: -; D gene: TRBD1; V gene: TRBV5-5; CDR3 DNA: TGTGCCAGGACCCCGGGACAGGGTAATGAAAAACTGTTTTTT; CDR3 protein: CARTPGQGNEKLFF
J gene: TRBJ2-3; clone size: -; D gene: -; V gene: TRBV5-6; CDR3 DNA: TGTGCCAGCAGCTTGGATAGCGGCCACACAGATACGCAGTATTTT; CDR3 protein: CASSLDSGHTDTQYF
J gene: TRBJ2-1; clone size: once; D gene: TRBD1; V gene: TRBV25-1; CDR3 DNA: TGTGCCAGCAGTGAAGTAGGGGGCTACATCAATGAGCAGTTCTTC; CDR3 protein: CASSEVGGYINEQFF
J gene: TRBJ1-6; clone size: -; D gene: TRBD1; V gene: TRBV27; CDR3 DNA: TGTGCCAGCAGTTGGACGGACAGGTCGGGTAATTCACCCCTCCACTTT; CDR3 protein: CASSWTDRSGNSPLHF
J gene: TRBJ1-2; clone size: -; D gene: -; V gene: TRBV14; CDR3 DNA: TGTGCCAGCAGCCGAGAGATCAGGGAATCGGGCTATGGCTACACCTTC; CDR3 protein: CASSREIRESGYGYTF
J gene: TRBJ1-4; clone size: -; D gene: -; V gene: TRBV21-1; CDR3 DNA: TGTGCCAGCAGCACACTGACAACTAATGAAAAACTGTTTTTT; CDR3 protein: CASSTLTTNEKLFF